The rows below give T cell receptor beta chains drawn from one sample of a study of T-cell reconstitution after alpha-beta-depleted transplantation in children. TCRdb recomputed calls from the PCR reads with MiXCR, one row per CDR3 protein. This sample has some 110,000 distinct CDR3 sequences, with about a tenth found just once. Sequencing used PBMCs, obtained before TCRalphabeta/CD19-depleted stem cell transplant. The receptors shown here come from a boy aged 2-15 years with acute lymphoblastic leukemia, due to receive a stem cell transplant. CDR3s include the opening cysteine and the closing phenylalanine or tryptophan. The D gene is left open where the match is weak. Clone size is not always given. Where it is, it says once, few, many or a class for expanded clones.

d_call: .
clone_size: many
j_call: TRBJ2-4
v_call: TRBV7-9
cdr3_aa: CASSPGGVQAKNIQYF
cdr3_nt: TGTGCCAGCAGCCCCGGCGGAGTCCAGGCCAAAAACATTCAGTACTTC

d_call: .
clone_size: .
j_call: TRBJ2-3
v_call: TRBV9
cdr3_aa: CASSRSNGQNTDTQYF
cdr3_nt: TGTGCCAGCAGCCGTTCTAACGGACAGAACACAGATACGCAGTATTTT

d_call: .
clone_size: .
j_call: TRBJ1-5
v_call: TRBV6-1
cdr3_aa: CASIGTGVSVPQHF
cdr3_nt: TGTGCCAGCATTGGGACGGGGGTGAGTGTGCCCCAGCATTTT

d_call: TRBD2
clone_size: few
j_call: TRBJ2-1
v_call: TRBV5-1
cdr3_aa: CASSLATSGPYNEQFF
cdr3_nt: TGCGCCAGCAGCTTGGCGACTAGCGGGCCCTACAATGAGCAGTTCTTC

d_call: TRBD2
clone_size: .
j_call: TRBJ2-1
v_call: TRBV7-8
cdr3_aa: CASSSQAGGFAEQFF
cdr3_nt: TGTGCCAGCAGCTCCCAAGCGGGAGGATTCGCTGAGCAGTTCTTC

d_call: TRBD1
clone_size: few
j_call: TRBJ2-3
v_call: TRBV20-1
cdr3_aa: CSANRDRGTDTQYF
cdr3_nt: TGCAGTGCTAACCGGGACAGGGGTACAGATACGCAGTATTTT

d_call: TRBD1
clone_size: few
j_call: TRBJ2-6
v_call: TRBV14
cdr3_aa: CASSQVNRGLGGANVLTF
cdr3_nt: TGTGCCAGCAGCCAAGTCAACAGGGGGCTAGGTGGGGCCAACGTCCTGACTTTC

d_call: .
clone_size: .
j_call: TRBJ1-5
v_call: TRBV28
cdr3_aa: CASRVRVGNQPQHF
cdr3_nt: TGTGCCAGCAGGGTCAGGGTGGGCAATCAGCCCCAGCATTTT

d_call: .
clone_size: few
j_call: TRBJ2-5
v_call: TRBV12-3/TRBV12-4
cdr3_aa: CASKHGETQYF
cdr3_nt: TGTGCCAGCAAGCACGGAGAGACCCAGTACTTC

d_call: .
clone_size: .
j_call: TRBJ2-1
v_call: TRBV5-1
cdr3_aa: CASSNLYNEQFF
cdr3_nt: TGCGCCAGCAGTAACCTATACAATGAGCAGTTCTTC

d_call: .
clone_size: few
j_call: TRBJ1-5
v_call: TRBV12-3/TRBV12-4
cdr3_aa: CASSLRAGLSNQPQHF
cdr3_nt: TGTGCCAGCAGTTTGAGGGCAGGCCTGAGCAATCAGCCCCAGCATTTT

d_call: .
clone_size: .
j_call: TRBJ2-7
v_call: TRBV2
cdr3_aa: CASSELRGYEQYF
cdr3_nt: TGTGCCAGCAGTGAATTGAGAGGGTACGAGCAGTACTTC

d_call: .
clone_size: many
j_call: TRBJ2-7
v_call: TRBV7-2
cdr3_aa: CASSQSAGSFYEQYF
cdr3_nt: TGTGCCAGCAGCCAAAGTGCGGGTTCATTCTACGAGCAGTACTTC

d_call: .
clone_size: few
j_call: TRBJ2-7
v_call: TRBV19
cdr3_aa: CASRGQRLTFGVYEQYF
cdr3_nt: TGTGCCAGTAGAGGACAGCGACTTACCTTTGGGGTCTACGAGCAGTACTTC

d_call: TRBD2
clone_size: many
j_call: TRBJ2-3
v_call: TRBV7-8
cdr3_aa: CASSSGLAGTDTQYF
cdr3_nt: TGTGCCAGCAGCTCGGGACTAGCGGGCACAGATACGCAGTATTTT

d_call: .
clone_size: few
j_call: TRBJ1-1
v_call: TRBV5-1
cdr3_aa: CASSRQVNGNTEAFF
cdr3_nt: TGCGCCAGCAGTCGACAAGTCAATGGGAACACTGAAGCTTTCTTT

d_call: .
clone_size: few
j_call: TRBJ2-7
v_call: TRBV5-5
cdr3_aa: CASSLISPQTEQYF
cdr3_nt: TGTGCCAGCAGCTTAATCTCCCCCCAGACCGAGCAGTACTTC

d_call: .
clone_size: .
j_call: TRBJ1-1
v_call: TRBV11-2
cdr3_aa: CASRVGSGAFF
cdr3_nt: TGTGCCAGCCGCGTAGGGTCCGGGGCTTTCTTT

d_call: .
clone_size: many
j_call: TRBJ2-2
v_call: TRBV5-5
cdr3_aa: CASSLIVGGASTGELFF
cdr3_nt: TGTGCCAGCAGCCTCATCGTTGGGGGGGCAAGCACCGGGGAGCTGTTTTTT

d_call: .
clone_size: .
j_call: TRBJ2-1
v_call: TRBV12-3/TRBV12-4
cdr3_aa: CASQGMRGQFF
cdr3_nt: TGTGCCAGCCAAGGGATGAGGGGGCAGTTCTTC

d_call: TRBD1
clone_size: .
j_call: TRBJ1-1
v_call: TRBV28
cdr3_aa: CASSLQGRDRVNLMNTEAFF
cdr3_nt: TGTGCCAGCAGTTTACAAGGGCGGGACAGGGTCAATCTTATGAACACTGAAGCTTTCTTT

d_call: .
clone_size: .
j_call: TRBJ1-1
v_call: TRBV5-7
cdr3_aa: CASSLSRGKELNTEAFF
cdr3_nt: TGTGCCAGCAGCTTGTCTCGCGGAAAGGAGTTGAACACTGAAGCTTTCTTT

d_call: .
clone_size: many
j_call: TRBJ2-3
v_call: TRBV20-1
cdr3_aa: CSARSDTQYF
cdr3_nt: TGCAGTGCTAGAAGTGATACGCAGTATTTT

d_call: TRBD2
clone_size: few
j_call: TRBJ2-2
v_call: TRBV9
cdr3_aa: CASSALSSGNTGELFF
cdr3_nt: TGTGCCAGCAGCGCATTGTCTAGCGGAAACACCGGGGAGCTGTTTTTT

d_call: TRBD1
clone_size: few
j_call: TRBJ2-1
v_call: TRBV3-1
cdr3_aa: CASRGTDADEQFF
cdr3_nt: TGTGCCAGCAGGGGGACAGATGCAGATGAGCAGTTCTTC

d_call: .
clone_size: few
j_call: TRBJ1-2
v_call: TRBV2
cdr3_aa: CASSEVLEVPNYGYTF
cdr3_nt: TGTGCCAGCAGTGAAGTTCTCGAGGTTCCTAACTATGGCTACACCTTC

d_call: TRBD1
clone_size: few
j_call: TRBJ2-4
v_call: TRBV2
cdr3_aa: CASSDAGGPKNIQYF
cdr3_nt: TGTGCCAGCAGTGATGCAGGGGGCCCCAAAAACATTCAGTACTTC

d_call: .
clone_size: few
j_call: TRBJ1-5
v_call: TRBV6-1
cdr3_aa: CASSELPFGYSNQPQHF
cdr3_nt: TGTGCCAGCAGTGAACTGCCTTTCGGGTATAGCAATCAGCCCCAGCATTTT

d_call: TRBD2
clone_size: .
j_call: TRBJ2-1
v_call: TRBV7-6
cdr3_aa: CASSLVSGRAPEQFF
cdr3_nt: TGTGCCAGCAGCTTGGTGAGCGGGAGGGCCCCTGAGCAGTTCTTC